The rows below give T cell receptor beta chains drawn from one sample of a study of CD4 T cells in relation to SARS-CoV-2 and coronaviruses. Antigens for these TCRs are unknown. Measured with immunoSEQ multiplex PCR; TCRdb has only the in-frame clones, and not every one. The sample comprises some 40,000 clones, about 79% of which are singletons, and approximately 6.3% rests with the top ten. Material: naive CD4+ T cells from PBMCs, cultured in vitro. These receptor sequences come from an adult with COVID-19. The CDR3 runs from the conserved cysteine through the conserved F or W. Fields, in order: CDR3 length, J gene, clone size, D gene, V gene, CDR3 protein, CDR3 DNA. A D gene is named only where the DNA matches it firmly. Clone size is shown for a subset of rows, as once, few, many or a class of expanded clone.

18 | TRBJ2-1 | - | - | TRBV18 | CASSPLMGSPGISDEQFF | TGTGCCAGCTCACCACTGATGGGTAGCCCAGGGATTTCCGATGAGCAGTTCTTC
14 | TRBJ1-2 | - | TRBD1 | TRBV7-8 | CASSLDRGIYGYTF | TGTGCCAGCAGCTTGGACAGGGGGATCTATGGCTACACCTTC
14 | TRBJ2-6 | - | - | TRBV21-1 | CASSKTSRANVLTF | TGTGCCAGCAGCAAAACCTCCCGGGCCAACGTCCTGACTTTC
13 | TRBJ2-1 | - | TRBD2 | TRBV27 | CASSFGGGNEQFF | TGTGCCAGCAGCTTTGGGGGGGGGAATGAGCAGTTCTTC
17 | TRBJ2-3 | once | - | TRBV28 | CASSLQGLASILDTQYF | TGTGCCAGCAGTTTACAGGGGTTGGCCAGCATATTAGATACGCAGTATTTT
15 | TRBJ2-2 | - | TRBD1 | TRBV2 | CASGKGQGNTGELFF | TGTGCCAGCGGAAAGGGACAGGGAAACACCGGGGAGCTGTTTTTT
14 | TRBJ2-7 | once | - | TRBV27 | CASSLGSPSYEQYF | TGTGCCAGCAGTTTGGGGTCTCCGTCCTACGAGCAGTACTTC
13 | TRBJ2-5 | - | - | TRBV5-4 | CASSLYSLKTQYF | TGTGCCAGCAGCTTGTATAGTTTGAAGACCCAGTACTTC
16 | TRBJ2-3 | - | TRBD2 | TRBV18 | CASRKGNSGNTDTQYF | TGTGCCAGCCGTAAGGGGAATAGCGGGAACACAGATACGCAGTATTTT
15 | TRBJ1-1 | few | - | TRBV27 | CASSFNHGTATEAFF | TGTGCCAGCAGTTTTAATCATGGGACCGCCACTGAAGCTTTCTTT
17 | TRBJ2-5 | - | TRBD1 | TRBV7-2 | CASSLPRQGALPETQYF | TGTGCCAGCAGCTTGCCAAGACAGGGGGCCCTTCCAGAGACCCAGTACTTC
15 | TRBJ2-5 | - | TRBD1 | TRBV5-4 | CASSSRQGAGETQYF | TGTGCCAGCAGCTCCCGACAGGGGGCTGGGGAGACCCAGTACTTC
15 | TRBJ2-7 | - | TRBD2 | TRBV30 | CAWSVLASGSYEQYF | TGTGCCTGGAGTGTATTGGCTAGCGGGAGTTACGAGCAGTACTTC
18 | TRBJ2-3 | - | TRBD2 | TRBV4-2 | CASSQGLAGGPSTDTQYF | TGTGCCAGCAGCCAAGGACTAGCGGGAGGGCCTAGCACAGATACGCAGTATTTT
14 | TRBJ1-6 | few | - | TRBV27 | CASSPDGINSPLHF | TGTGCCAGCAGTCCGGATGGGATTAATTCACCCCTCCACTTT
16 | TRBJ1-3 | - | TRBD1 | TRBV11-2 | CASSLVKGAFGNTIYF | TGTGCCAGCAGCTTAGTAAAGGGGGCCTTCGGAAACACCATATATTTT
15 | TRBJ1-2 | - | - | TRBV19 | CASSISRGISYGYTF | TGTGCCAGTAGTATTTCCAGAGGGATCTCCTATGGCTACACCTTC
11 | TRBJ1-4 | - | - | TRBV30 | CAWSVTEKLFF | TGTGCCTGGAGTGTAACCGAAAAACTGTTTTTT
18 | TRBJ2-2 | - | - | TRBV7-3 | CASSLTLWGGLIAGELFF | TGTGCCAGCAGCTTAACGTTATGGGGGGGGCTAATCGCCGGGGAGCTGTTTTTT
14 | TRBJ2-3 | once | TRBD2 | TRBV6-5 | CASSYPAGGGVQYF | TGTGCCAGCAGTTACCCAGCGGGGGGGGGTGTGCAGTATTTT
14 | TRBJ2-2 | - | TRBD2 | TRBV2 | CASSLRTSPGELFF | TGTGCCAGCAGTCTAAGGACTAGCCCTGGGGAGCTGTTTTTT
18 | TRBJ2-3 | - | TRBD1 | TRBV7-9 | CASSFPRTPGQRTDTQYF | TGTGCCAGCAGCTTCCCTCGGACGCCGGGACAGAGGACAGATACGCAGTATTTT
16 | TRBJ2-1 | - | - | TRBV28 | CASSLNRVIMGNEQFF | TGTGCCAGCAGCCTTAACAGGGTCATAATGGGTAATGAGCAGTTCTTC
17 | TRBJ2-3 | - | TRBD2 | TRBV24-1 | CATSGLKLAGATDTQYF | TGTGCCACCAGTGGATTGAAACTAGCGGGAGCGACAGATACGCAGTATTTT